This entry lists 11 T cell receptor beta chains sequenced from one sample in a study of shared clonotypes between healthy human individuals. Data came from immunoSEQ multiplex PCR; TCRdb stores just in-frame clones and leaves some out. Found here are more than 400,000 clones, about 85% of them singletons; the top ten hold approximately 11%. Sequences were obtained from PBMCs. Receptors originate from a woman between 40 and 50 years old in good health. Some clones in this sample may be carry-over from other donors' samples.

Turning to this clone: The junction does not match germline at one end; this may be a read error. V and J are TRBV7-7 and TRBJ2-1; 12 bases are shared with TRBD2. The CDR3 runs to 14 residues. Germline CDR1 SSHAT, CDR2 FNYEAQ (reference sequence). The CDR3 DNA sequence: TGTGCTAGCAGCTCTAGCGGGAGGGCCAATGAGCAGTTCTTC. Amino acid sequence: CASSSSGRANEQFF. The entire variable domain, with the rest obtained from reference TRBV7-7 and TRBJ2-1, is as follows: GAGVSQSPRYKVTKRGQDVTLRCDPISSHATLYWYQQALGQGPEFLTYFNYEAQPDKSGLPSDRFSAERPEGSISTLTIQRTEQRDSAMYRCASSSSGRANEQFFGPGTRLTVL.

In DNA form, the CDR3 reads TGCAGCGTTGAAAGGGGGACAGTGGGCTCGGATACGCAGTATTTT. Encoded protein: CSVERGTVGSDTQYF. The genes are TRBV29-1 and TRBJ2-3; 7 positions match TRBD1. Germline V CDR1 and CDR2: SQVTM, ANQGSEA. The V segment lost 2 bases and the J segment 6 bases; nucleotides outside the gene matches: 11. This CDR3 comprises 15 residues.

In its sample, this clone was seen many times. This rearrangement joins TRBV7-3 to TRBJ2-5; the D is unclear. The germline V gene encodes CDR1 SGHTA and CDR2 FQGTGA. The V end lost 1 base, the J end lost 1 base, and 10 bases lay between the germline ends. This CDR3 is 15 amino acids long. CDR3 sequence (DNA): TGTGCCAGCAGCTTAATCGGGCGTTTCCAAGAGACCCAGTACTTC. As protein: CASSLIGRFQETQYF.

This sequence joins TRBV15 and TRBJ1-2, with D uncertain. Germline CDR1 and CDR2: LNHNV and YYDKDF (reference sequence). Trimming pared 1 base from V and 0 bases from J, leaving 3 bases between. CDR3 length equals 13 residues. CDR3 sequence reads: CATSRVANYGYTF. In DNA form, the CDR3 reads TGTGCCACCAGCAGAGTAGCTAACTATGGCTACACCTTC.

A word on this clone: A read error likely explains this, since a far larger clone differs by one base. Other DNA sequences in this specimen translate into the identical CDR3. The chain recombines TRBV6-1 with TRBJ1-1, with 9 bases that match TRBD1. Trimming removed 6 bases from V and 2 bases from J; junction bases left unmatched: 4. Looked up from germline, CDR1 is MNHNS and CDR2 is SASEGT. The CDR3 runs to 14 residues. CDR3 protein: CASRGQGSNTEAFF. The CDR3 coding sequence is TGTGCCAGCAGGGGACAGGGATCAAACACTGAAGCTTTCTTT.

This clone has only one observation. The chain has TRBV7-2 and TRBJ2-7; D is unclear. The CDR3 extends over 12 amino acids. Germline CDR1 is SGHTA and CDR2 is FQGNSA. The V gene lost 1 base and the J gene lost 7 bases, with 8 bases spanning the gap. The CDR3 sequence is CASSLGVGEQYF. CDR3 in DNA: TGTGCCAGCAGCTTAGGTGTGGGAGAGCAGTACTTC.

This clone was seen just once. This chain connects TRBV18 to TRBJ2-1; 7 nucleotides match TRBD2. The trim removed 6 bases at V and 7 bases at J, leaving 12 bases unmatched. Germline CDR1 is KGHSH and CDR2 is LQKENI. This CDR3 has 15 residues. The CDR3, as DNA: TGTGCCAGCTCCCCCATGGGGGGAGGGAATAATGAGCAGTTCTTC. Translated: CASSPMGGGNNEQFF.

This chain joins TRBV11-3 and TRBJ2-3; perhaps TRBD2 as D (6 bases). The CDR3 is made up of 14 amino acids. Germline V lookup: CDR1 SGHNT, CDR2 YENEEA. The V end was cut by 1 base, the J end by 3 bases, with 8 bases between. DNA for the CDR3: TGTGCCAGCAGCTTAGGCGGGGATACAGATACGCAGTATTTT. It translates to CASSLGGDTDTQYF. The full variable domain, in which reference TRBV11-3 and TRBJ2-3 provide the parts outside the CDR3, is EAGVVQSPRYKIIEKKQPVAFWCNPISGHNTLYWYLQNLGQGPELLIRYENEEAVDDSQLPKDRFSAERLKGVDSTLKIQPAELGDSAVYLCASSLGGDTDTQYFGPGTRLTVL.

The CDR3 coding sequence is TGTGCCAGCAGCTTTGGACAGGGGGAAGTTGAAAAACTGTTTTTT. Amino acids: CASSFGQGEVEKLFF. The chain joins TRBV5-4 to TRBJ1-4, with 10 positions matching TRBD1. The length of the CDR3 is 15 residues. Germline loops: CDR1 SGHNT, CDR2 YYREEE (reference sequence). V lost 2 bases and J lost 7; bases outside the gene matches: 5.

With regard to this clone: A read error may explain this, as a much larger clone is one base away. The same CDR3 is also encoded by other DNA sequences in this sample. The chain carries TRBV5-8 and TRBJ2-2; TRBD1 matches at 9 bases. CDR3 length: 17 residues. The V gene's germline CDR1 is SGHTS and CDR2 YDEGEE. The CDR3 DNA reads TGTGCCAGCAGCCCCACTTTTCCGGGACAGGGAACCGGTGAGCTGTTTTTT. Its translation is CASSPTFPGQGTGELFF.

The chain joins TRBV29-1 to TRBJ2-3; 10 positions agree with TRBD2. Germline V gene sequence: CDR1 SQVTM, CDR2 ANQGSEA. Losses at the gene ends were 6 bases for V and 0 bases for J; bases not matched to a gene: 3. CDR3 length: 14 amino acids. The CDR3: CSVRTSGSTDTQYF. CDR3 in DNA: TGCAGCGTCCGGACTAGCGGCAGCACAGATACGCAGTATTTT.